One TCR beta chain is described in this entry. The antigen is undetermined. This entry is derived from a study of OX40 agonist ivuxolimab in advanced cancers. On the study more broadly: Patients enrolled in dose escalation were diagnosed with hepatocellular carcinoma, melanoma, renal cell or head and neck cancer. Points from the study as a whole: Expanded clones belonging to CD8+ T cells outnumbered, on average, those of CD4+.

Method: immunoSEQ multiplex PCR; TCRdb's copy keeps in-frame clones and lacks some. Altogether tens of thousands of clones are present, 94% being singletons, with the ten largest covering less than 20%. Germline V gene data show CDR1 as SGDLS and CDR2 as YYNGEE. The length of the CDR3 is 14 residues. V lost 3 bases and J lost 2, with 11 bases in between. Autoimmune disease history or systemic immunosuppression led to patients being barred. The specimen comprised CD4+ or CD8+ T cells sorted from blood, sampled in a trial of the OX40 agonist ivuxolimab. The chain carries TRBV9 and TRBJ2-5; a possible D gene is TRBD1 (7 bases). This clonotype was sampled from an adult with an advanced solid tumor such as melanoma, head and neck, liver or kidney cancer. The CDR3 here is CASSDGGQQETQYF. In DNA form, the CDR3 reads TGTGCCAGCAGCGACGGGGGACAGCAAGAGACCCAGTACTTC.